A selection of T cell receptor beta chains follows, all from one sample in a study of cytomegalovirus exposure and HLA in healthy donors. Some clones are missing from TCRdb's copy, which holds only in-frame ones; the method was immunoSEQ multiplex PCR. This sample contains tens of thousands of clones. Sample: PBMCs. These receptor sequences come from a male donor in good health and CMV-seronegative. The CDR3 runs from the conserved cysteine through the conserved F or W. Each record gives: J gene, V gene, CDR3 protein.

J: TRBJ1-1
V: TRBV2
CDR3: CASSRTVFGNTEAFF

J: TRBJ2-1
V: TRBV19
CDR3: CASSIGLAGGSSYNEQFF

J: TRBJ1-3
V: TRBV2
CDR3: CASSETSQSLSGNTIYF

J: TRBJ1-4
V: TRBV4-3
CDR3: CASSQDLSVGDEKLFF

J: TRBJ2-7
V: TRBV30
CDR3: CAWTGGLAVNEQYF

J: TRBJ1-6
V: TRBV27
CDR3: CASRRSHSSPLHF

J: TRBJ2-3
V: TRBV7-9
CDR3: CASSFVGFGTDKQYF

J: TRBJ2-5
V: TRBV7-2
CDR3: CASSLETARRETQYF

J: TRBJ2-4
V: TRBV7-2
CDR3: CASSLDSAKNIQYF

J: TRBJ1-2
V: TRBV30
CDR3: CAWSVQVGVDGYTF

J: TRBJ2-5
V: TRBV30
CDR3: CAWSRGGETQYF

J: TRBJ1-4
V: TRBV4-2
CDR3: CASQGQGNEKLFF

J: TRBJ2-3
V: TRBV27
CDR3: CASSLWTGYGTQYF

J: TRBJ2-1
V: TRBV18
CDR3: CASSPKPRSVTYNEQFF

J: TRBJ2-5
V: TRBV28
CDR3: CASRHSGSSNLETQYF

J: TRBJ2-1
V: TRBV20-1
CDR3: CSATDNEQFF

J: TRBJ2-1
V: TRBV7-9
CDR3: CASADGRSYNEQFF

J: TRBJ1-2
V: TRBV6-5
CDR3: CASRKPGQGYGYTF

J: TRBJ2-3
V: TRBV4-2
CDR3: CASSPGTSGTDTQYF

J: TRBJ1-5
V: TRBV6-5
CDR3: CASSYDGGSNQPQHF

J: TRBJ1-1
V: TRBV6-5
CDR3: CASSWRQGVLGEAFF

J: TRBJ2-3
V: TRBV30
CDR3: CAWSKGLAGFTDTQYF

J: TRBJ2-1
V: TRBV5-1
CDR3: CASSFQTRDSDNEQFF

J: TRBJ1-1
V: TRBV5-1
CDR3: CASSLEGQGRGNTEAFF

J: TRBJ2-2
V: TRBV7-9
CDR3: CASSLRANTGELFF

J: TRBJ2-2
V: TRBV12-5
CDR3: CASGPGQGHGELFF

J: TRBJ1-3
V: TRBV2
CDR3: CASRGGRGPPRGGNTIYF

J: TRBJ2-3
V: TRBV4-3
CDR3: CASSQELPRAGDTDTQYF

J: TRBJ2-5
V: TRBV30
CDR3: CAGSPRPGGEETQYF

J: TRBJ2-7
V: TRBV4-3
CDR3: CASSTRSGSYEQYF

J: TRBJ2-1
V: TRBV6-5
CDR3: CASSYRSSGNNEQFF

J: TRBJ2-5
V: TRBV7-2
CDR3: CASSYSGVVWEQYF

J: TRBJ2-7
V: TRBV14
CDR3: CASSQGLGQGAYEQYF

J: TRBJ2-1
V: TRBV7-3
CDR3: CASSLTLSGADNEQFF

J: TRBJ1-2
V: TRBV2
CDR3: CASSANRDRGPETF

J: TRBJ2-2
V: TRBV7-2
CDR3: CASSSQGYTGELFF

J: TRBJ2-1
V: TRBV5-1
CDR3: CASSPQGKDEQFF

J: TRBJ1-5
V: TRBV16
CDR3: CASTQGDQPQHF

J: TRBJ2-1
V: TRBV5-1
CDR3: CASSLPGDREQFF

J: TRBJ1-2
V: TRBV6-5
CDR3: CASSYSQAPYGYTF

J: TRBJ2-5
V: TRBV7-9
CDR3: CASSRDGGLQETQYF

J: TRBJ2-1
V: TRBV27
CDR3: CASSRDFYNEQFF

J: TRBJ2-5
V: TRBV5-1
CDR3: CASSPGTSGGPGETQYF

J: TRBJ2-7
V: TRBV18
CDR3: CASSRQGPSAYEQYF

J: TRBJ1-2
V: TRBV5-6
CDR3: CASSLTGNNYGYTF

J: TRBJ2-3
V: TRBV18
CDR3: CASSARQGAQYF

J: TRBJ2-2
V: TRBV6-5
CDR3: CASSYFGGSNTGELFF

J: TRBJ2-3
V: TRBV6-6
CDR3: CASSEYSTDTQYF

J: TRBJ2-5
V: TRBV5-1
CDR3: CASSFKLGENQYF

J: TRBJ2-1
V: TRBV6-5
CDR3: CASSADRGRSEQFF

J: TRBJ2-1
V: TRBV9
CDR3: CASSLSGSNNEQFF

J: TRBJ2-4
V: TRBV11-2
CDR3: CASSLNSVRDKIGF

J: TRBJ2-7
V: TRBV5-6
CDR3: CASSLVSYEQYF